Each of the 22 T cell receptor beta chains below was sequenced from the same sample in a study of radiation and T cells in renal cell carcinoma. TCRdb's table, derived via immunoSEQ multiplex PCR, lists solely in-frame clones and lacks some. The profile covers roughly 120,000 clones, with about 81% appearing a single time and under 2.5% taken by the ten largest. The time point here: blood 2 weeks post-SBRT. Treatment indicated: 15 Gy SBRT to primary tumor, nephrectomy 4 weeks later. The specimen was blood, collected from a patient whose treatment included radiotherapy and nephrectomy. These receptors were taken from a woman aged 55-75 years with renal cell carcinoma.

V gene TRBV29-1 combines with J gene TRBJ2-3; TRBD2 agrees at 11 bases. Germline V CDR1 and CDR2: SQVTM, ANQGSEA. V gave up 3 bases and J gave up 1 base; unmatched junction bases: 12. This CDR3 contains 18 residues. The DNA of the CDR3 is TGCAGCGTTGATGGGGGTAGCGGGAGGGCCTGGGGCACAGATACGCAGTATTTT. Translated: CSVDGGSGRAWGTDTQYF.

The chain combines TRBV6-4 with TRBJ1-5; 10 bases are shared with TRBD1. Looked up from germline, CDR1 is MRHNA and CDR2 is SNTAGT. This CDR3 is 20 amino acids long. The ends lost 0 bases at V and 0 bases at J; junction bases unmatched: 11. CDR3 DNA: TGTGCCAGCAGTGACTCGGAAAGACAGGGGGCTAAATATAGCAATCAGCCCCAGCATTTT. This gives the protein CASSDSERQGAKYSNQPQHF.

V and J are TRBV6-5 and TRBJ1-1; D gene unclear. The length of the CDR3 is 13 residues. V lost 6 bases and J lost 1, with 9 bases in between. CDR1 is MNHEY and CDR2 is SVGAGI in the germline V gene. The CDR3 DNA sequence: TGTGCCAGCAGCCCACAAGGGAACACTGAAGCTTTCTTT. Its translation is CASSPQGNTEAFF.

The V and J genes are TRBV5-4 and TRBJ1-2, with TRBD1 matching over 7 bases. CDR1 is SGHNT, CDR2 YYREEE, per germline (reference sequence). The CDR3 spans 15 residues. The V segment lost 0 bases and the J segment 5 bases; nucleotides outside the gene matches: 7. CDR3 loop: CASSLDRGRGYGYTF. CDR3 DNA sequence: TGTGCCAGCAGCTTGGATAGGGGGCGGGGTTATGGCTACACCTTC. Together with reference TRBV5-4 and TRBJ1-2, the CDR3 gives the full variable domain: ETGVTQSPTHLIKTRGQQVTLRCSSQSGHNTVSWYQQALGQGPQFIFQYYREEENGRGNFPPRFSGLQFPNYSSELNVNALELDDSALYLCASSLDRGRGYGYTFGSGTRLTVV.

J is TRBJ1-1 and V is TRBV18; 8 bases are shared with TRBD1. Germline assignment: CDR1 KGHSH and CDR2 LQKENI. The CDR3 loop spans 14 amino acids. V lost 4 bases to trimming and J lost 10 bases; unmatched junction nucleotides: 11. The CDR3 DNA reads as TGTGCCAGCTCACGGCCGGGACAGGTGTACGGAGCTTTCTTT. The encoded protein is CASSRPGQVYGAFF. The full variable domain, its missing parts supplied by reference TRBV18 and TRBJ1-1, is NAGVMQNPRHLVRRRGQEARLRCSPMKGHSHVYWYRQLPEEGLKFMVYLQKENIIDESGMPKERFSAEFPKEGPSILRIQQVVRGDSAAYFCASSRPGQVYGAFFGQGTRLTVV.

This chain joins TRBV7-9 and TRBJ1-5; TRBD1 matches 9 bases. There are 17 residues in the CDR3. Germline trimming cut 1 base from V and 1 base from J; bases unmatched to any gene: 5. Germline V gene lookup returns CDR1 SEHNR and CDR2 FQNEAQ (reference sequence). DNA for the CDR3: TGTGCCAGCAGCTTAGGGCCAACAGGGGGCAGCAATCAGCCCCAGCATTTT. This encodes CASSLGPTGGSNQPQHF.

This clone was recorded only once. The rearrangement joins TRBV6-1 to TRBJ1-2; D gene ambiguous. Trimming shortened V by 0 bases and J by 2 bases, and 13 bases separated the two germline ends. Germline V gives CDR1 MNHNS, CDR2 SASEGT. This CDR3 spans 16 amino acids. The CDR3 reads CASSEASGPNNYGYTF. CDR3 nucleotides: TGTGCCAGCAGTGAAGCGTCTGGGCCCAACAACTATGGCTACACCTTC.

The chain links TRBV7-2 to TRBJ1-3; 11 nucleotides match TRBD1. Germline assignment: CDR1 SGHTA and CDR2 FQGNSA. After removal of 5 bases from V and 0 bases from J, the junction contained 6 bases not matched to a gene. This CDR3 region has 17 residues. The CDR3 coding sequence is TGTGCCAGCAGCATGGGACAGGGGGATTTCTCTGGAAACACCATATATTTT. Translated: CASSMGQGDFSGNTIYF.

Only a few counts were recorded for this clone. DNA of the CDR3: TGTGCCAGCAGCGTAGAGGGGGGCCTACGGTCCAAGCAGTACTTC. Residues: CASSVEGGLRSKQYF. The chain carries TRBV9 and TRBJ2-7, with D tentatively TRBD1 or TRBD2 (6 bases each). The germline V gene encodes CDR1 SGDLS and CDR2 YYNGEE. Between the trimmed V and J ends, which lost 0 bases and 8 bases, there was a span of 18 bases. This CDR3 is 15 amino acids long.

This chain uses TRBV7-9 with TRBJ1-4; 7 bases map to TRBD1. Germline values: CDR1 SEHNR, CDR2 FQNEAQ (reference sequence). With 6 bases clipped from V and 5 bases from J, the junction kept 6 bases outside the gene matches. The CDR3 spans 14 residues. For the CDR3, the DNA is TGTGCCAGCAGTGGACAGGCCTTAAATGAAAAACTGTTTTTT. Translating gives CASSGQALNEKLFF.

The genes are TRBV9 and TRBJ1-4, with D hard to call. V lost 0 bases and J lost 4, with 16 bases in between. The CDR3 contains 17 residues. The germline V gene encodes CDR1 SGDLS and CDR2 YYNGEE. In DNA form, the CDR3 reads TGTGCCAGCAGCGTAGACCCCCCCCTCGGCAGTAATGAAAAACTGTTTTTT. Encoded protein: CASSVDPPLGSNEKLFF.

CDR3 protein: CSVVGSTNYGYTF. In DNA form, the CDR3 reads TGCAGCGTTGTCGGTAGTACTAACTATGGCTACACCTTC. The chain employs TRBV29-1 and TRBJ1-2, with unresolved D. The germline V and J ends were trimmed by 4 bases and 0 bases, with 9 bases remaining between them. The CDR3 covers 13 residues. Germline V lookup: CDR1 SQVTM, CDR2 ANQGSEA.

V is TRBV5-1 and J is TRBJ2-6; D remains ambiguous. The CDR3 loop spans 15 amino acids. Germline CDR1 reads SGHRS; CDR2 reads YFSETQ. Between the trimmed V and J ends, which lost 4 bases and 2 bases, there was a span of 10 bases. The CDR3 reads CASSPRVTGANVLTF. CDR3 DNA sequence: TGCGCCAGCAGCCCCCGGGTAACTGGGGCCAACGTCCTGACTTTC. The full variable domain, in which reference TRBV5-1 and TRBJ2-6 provide the parts outside the CDR3, is KAGVTQTPRYLIKTRGQQVTLSCSPISGHRSVSWYQQTPGQGLQFLFEYFSETQRNKGNFPGRFSGRQFSNSRSEMNVSTLELGDSALYLCASSPRVTGANVLTFGAGSRLTVL.

V is TRBV27 and J is TRBJ2-3, with D tentatively TRBD2 (7 bases). This CDR3 has 17 residues. V was shortened by 5 bases and J by 3 bases, with 21 bases between the two germline ends. The V gene's germline CDR1 is MNHEY and CDR2 SMNVEV (reference sequence). As DNA, the CDR3 is TGTGCCAGCAGTAGGAGTCGGGGGGCTACCTCGACAGATACGCAGTATTTT. The encoded protein is CASSRSRGATSTDTQYF.

The chain is built from TRBV5-6 and TRBJ1-2, with 7 positions matching TRBD1. Germline-derived CDR1 and CDR2 are SGHDT and YYEEEE. The length of the CDR3 is 18 residues. The trim removed 6 bases at V and 4 bases at J, leaving 21 bases unmatched. The CDR3 DNA is TGTGCCAGCAACTTACAACTGTCCGACAGGGCGGTAAGCTATGGCTACACCTTC. Translating it yields CASNLQLSDRAVSYGYTF.

The J gene is TRBJ2-7, the V gene TRBV7-9; 7 positions agree with TRBD1. This CDR3 comprises 12 residues. The V gene end was trimmed by 5 bases and the J gene end by 4 bases; junction bases not matched to a gene: 2. Germline lookup yields CDR1 SEHNR and CDR2 FQNEAQ (reference sequence). For the CDR3, the DNA is TGTGCCAGCAGCCCGACAGGGTACGAGCAGTACTTC. Protein product: CASSPTGYEQYF.

V and J are TRBV9 and TRBJ1-2, with TRBD1 as a possible D gene (5 bases). V lost 0 bases, J lost 7 bases, and 13 bases lay in between. CDR1 and CDR2 (germline): SGDLS, YYNGEE. CDR3 length equals 14 residues. DNA for the CDR3: TGTGCCAGCAGCGTAGGGGGAGGGGCTCGTGGCTACACCTTC. Its translation: CASSVGGGARGYTF.

This clone appeared once. The chain couples TRBV6-1 to TRBJ2-3, with 7 nucleotides matching TRBD2. The germline CDR1 and CDR2 sequences are MNHNS and SASEGT. The CDR3 covers 15 residues. V was pared by 1 base and J by 4 bases, with 5 bases of the junction left unmatched. CDR3 sequence (DNA): TGTGCCAGCAGTGAAGGACTAGCAATGCCAGATACGCAGTATTTT. It is translated as CASSEGLAMPDTQYF.

This clone was seen only once. This chain uses TRBV6-1 with TRBJ1-2, with a possible D match to TRBD1 (5 bases). With 1 base removed from V and 6 bases from J, the gap between germline ends came to 9 bases. CDR3 length equals 13 residues. The germline V gene encodes CDR1 MNHNS and CDR2 SASEGT. In DNA, the CDR3 is TGTGCCAGCAGTGAAGAGTCGGGGGATGGCTACACCTTC. It translates to CASSEESGDGYTF.

This clone was counted once. The chain recombines TRBV6-6 with TRBJ2-5; a weak D match, TRBD1 (6 bases). The ends were cut back, 2 bases at V and 1 base at J, with 8 bases in the middle. This CDR3 has 14 amino acids. Germline loops: CDR1 MNHNY, CDR2 SVGAGI (reference sequence). CDR3 DNA sequence: TGTGCCAGCAGTTACGACAGGATCCAAGAGACCCAGTACTTC. Translated, it gives CASSYDRIQETQYF.

This chain uses TRBV2 with TRBJ2-3; D not resolved. V lost 6 bases, J lost 2 bases, and 15 bases lay in between. Germline CDR1 and CDR2: SNHLY and FYNNEI. The length of the CDR3 is 15 residues. CDR3 sequence: CASRSTPRATDTQYF. CDR3 nucleotides: TGTGCCAGCAGGTCGACACCTCGAGCCACAGATACGCAGTATTTT.

The V call is TRBV7-6, the J call TRBJ1-4; no clear D gene. V dropped 1 base and J dropped 5 bases, with 11 bases sitting between them. Germline-derived CDR1 and CDR2 are SGHVS and FNYEAQ. This CDR3 region has 15 residues. The CDR3 loop is CASSLDPNPNEKLFF. The DNA for the CDR3 is TGTGCCAGCAGCTTAGATCCCAACCCCAATGAAAAACTGTTTTTT.